A single sample gave rise to the 6 T cell receptor beta chains below, sequenced in a study of T cells after posttransplantation cyclophosphamide. Treatment was busulfan-fludarabine conditioning, a marrow graft, and cyclophosphamide on days +3 and +4. Using immunoSEQ multiplex PCR, the repertoire was profiled, and TCRdb retains in-frame clones only, with some absent. This sample carries tens of thousands of clones, just under 80% of them seen once, and the ten largest clones take roughly 8.1%. The input for sequencing was CD4+ T cells sorted from blood, taken approximately 1,900 days after a stem cell transplant with posttransplant cyclophosphamide. These receptors all come from a female patient aged 40 to 50 who received an allogeneic stem cell transplant from a related donor, was CMV-positive, and had no GVHD. Some T cells here may be from the graft donor.

This clone was counted between two and nine times. The rearrangement links TRBV7-3 to TRBJ2-1; D possibly corresponds to TRBD2 (5 bases). V was pared by 5 bases and J by 1 base, with 12 bases between. CDR3 length: 15 amino acids. Germline CDR1 and CDR2: SGHTA and FQGTGA. The chain's CDR3 is CASSPLTGSYNEQFF. The CDR3 DNA reads as TGTGCCAGCAGCCCCTTGACGGGGTCCTACAATGAGCAGTTCTTC.

This clone is a singleton in its sample. The chain carries TRBV4-1 and TRBJ1-4, with TRBD1 matching over 7 bases. The germline CDR1 and CDR2 sequences are MGHRA and YSYEKL. V trimming: 2 bases; J trimming: 2 bases; junction bases outside the gene matches: 5. This CDR3 is built from 16 residues. In nucleotides, the CDR3 is TGCGCCAGCAGCCAACCCTTGGACAGGACTAATGAAAAACTGTTTTTT. It codes for CASSQPLDRTNEKLFF.

The CDR3 DNA reads TGTGCCAGCAGTTCTCGAGGGGCCAAAAACATTCAGTACTTC. This sequence encodes CASSSRGAKNIQYF. V and J are TRBV2 and TRBJ2-4; D perhaps matches TRBD2 (5 bases). Germline loops: CDR1 SNHLY, CDR2 FYNNEI. Trimming left V 5 bases short and J 1 base short, with 9 bases between. The CDR3 totals 14 residues.

The chain joins TRBV19 to TRBJ1-5; 7 bases are a match to TRBD1. The germline CDR1 and CDR2 sequences are LNHDA and SQIVND (reference sequence). With V trimmed by 4 bases and J by 0 bases, 3 bases remained unmatched. CDR3 size: 15 residues. The CDR3 protein is CASSRDSYSNQPQHF. The CDR3 DNA follows: TGTGCCAGTAGTAGGGACAGCTATAGCAATCAGCCCCAGCATTTT.

This clone has a handful of counts. The chain combines TRBV5-6 with TRBJ1-2; perhaps TRBD1 as D (5 bases). V was trimmed by 4 bases and J by 4 bases, leaving 14 bases between them. The CDR3 consists of 14 residues. Germline V gives CDR1 SGHDT, CDR2 YYEEEE. This CDR3 reads CASSLAGIGYGYTF. CDR3 coding DNA: TGTGCCAGCAGCCTGGCAGGGATTGGCTATGGCTACACCTTC.

The chain uses TRBV25-1 and TRBJ1-2; D uncertain. CDR1 and CDR2 (germline): MGHDK, SYGVNS. The CDR3 loop spans 13 amino acids. The V end lost 3 bases, the J end lost 7 bases, and 12 bases lay between the germline ends. The CDR3 DNA is TGTGCCAGCAGTGATTTCGGGGAGGCTGGCTACACCTTC. Its translation: CASSDFGEAGYTF.